The source of this T cell receptor (beta chain) is a study of CD8 T cells in Susac syndrome. V shed 3 bases and J 5 bases; nucleotides not matched to a gene: 6. Germline V gene sequence: CDR1 SEHNR, CDR2 FQNEAQ (reference sequence). The CDR3 has 14 amino acids. Random hexamers served to reverse transcribe roughly 0.5 to 1 ug RNA. A multiplex approach, immunoSEQ multiplex PCR, amplified TCR beta CDR3 across 54 Vbeta and 13 Jbeta. TCRdb reprocessed the immunoSEQ multiplex PCR reads with MiXCR, giving one entry per CDR3 protein. The table has around 270,000 distinct CDR3 sequences, 70% to 90% seen once. Bulk CD8+ and CD4+ cells came from magnetic negative isolation; CD8+ TEMRA by FACS.

Sequencing input: CD8+ T cells from PBMCs. The J gene is TRBJ2-7, the V gene TRBV7-9; 8 positions agree with TRBD1. This receptor was identified in a human donor with multiple sclerosis. For the CDR3, the DNA is TGTGCCAGCAGCTTTGGACAGGGTCGGGACGAGCAGTACTTC. This translates into CASSFGQGRDEQYF.